This TCR beta chain was sequenced during a study of blood T cell repertoires in COVID-19. Study-wide background: COVID-19 samples from acute and convalescent phases originated in the United States, Italy and Spain. T cells, B-cell-depleted T cells, or PBMCs supplied cDNA or gDNA.

In Seattle, patients joined the study during active infection and were tracked longitudinally. In the authors' workflow: Reference gene primer amplification gave nucleated cell count estimates. Sequencing used immunoSEQ multiplex PCR; TCRdb keeps in-frame clones, though not all of them. That table supplies the V and J calls and clone size; D and trimming were determined from the DNA. The data show approximately 460,000 clones, roughly nine tenths seen once. Unmatched junction bases numbered 5, after V lost 5 bases and J lost 3 bases. Germline CDR1 SNHLY, CDR2 FYNNEI. The CDR3 spans 15 residues. The origin of this receptor is a man younger than 35 with COVID-19, enrolled during active disease. The genes are TRBV2 and TRBJ1-3; 9 nucleotides line up with TRBD1. Sequencing was performed on peripheral blood. As DNA, the CDR3 is TGTGCCAGCAGTTGGGACAGGGATTATGGAAACACCATATATTTT. It specifies CASSWDRDYGNTIYF.